This T cell receptor beta chain appears in the sequencing data of a study of breast tumors, draining lymph nodes, adjacent tissues (dated by TCRdb to about 2016). Some background on the complete study: Breast cancer patients provided tumor, adjacent nontumor tissue and axillary lymph nodes, and the study compared the TCR beta repertoires across these three sources. In human breast cancer, the study set out to assess how tumor, surrounding tissue and draining lymph node repertoires relate to one another and whether T cells might be exchanged between them. Beyond this particular receptor, the publication reports: T-cell repertoire diversity in tumors was found to be lower than in lymph nodes but higher than in nontumor tissue, and preferential V and J gene usage was observed. The data were considered consistent with the idea that most tumor T cells come from the lymph node and then expand in tumor tissue. Rather than being directly demonstrated, the conclusion that tumor T cells originate in lymph nodes was presented as consistent with a hypothesis. In luminal-like breast cancer, tumor and nontumor tissue repertoires resembled each other significantly more than in basal-like breast cancer.

The CDR3 starts with the cysteine, ends with the phenylalanine, and has 15 residues. Here the CDR3 DNA is all that survives: 45 bases in frame from base 1. Germline trimming: 5 bases from V, 7 bases from J; junction bases outside gene matches: 13. The listed sequencing device is Illumina HiSeq 2000. Multiplex PCR amplification was used to build the TCR beta chain libraries. The amplified TCR beta chain products were analyzed by high-throughput sequencing. Starting from the raw public reads, TCRdb applied fastp trimming at Q25, assembled clones with MiXCR and retained in-frame beta chains. Entries that share a CDR3 protein sequence are merged under the most common genes and DNA. The sample data list around 230,000 distinct CDR3 sequences, and roughly 30% of these were observed just once. The ten largest clones capture around 1.4% of the sample. Lymph node samples were obtained from the axillary draining lymph nodes of breast cancer patients.

This clonotype was recorded many times. No antigen is known for it. No much larger clonotype is one base removed from it; base qualities were not supplied. The specimen was axillary lymph node tissue. The source is a female donor with breast cancer. Some clones in this sample may be carry-over from other donors' samples. Recombination joined TRBV12-3 or TRBV12-4 with TRBJ2-7; 8 of the junction bases match TRBD2. The DNA sequence is as follows: TGTGCCAGCAGTCCCTTTGGTAGCGGGGTGTTAGAGCAGTACTTC. Translated, it reads CASSPFGSGVLEQYF.